The 4 T cell receptor beta chains given below trace back to one sample, sequenced in a study of T cell clusters in autoimmune cytopenias. TRB amplification used around 0.25 ug of peripheral blood genomic DNA. Multiplex touch-down PCR amplified TRB using TRB-A and TRB-B pools in one tube. TCRdb reprocessed the multiplex PCR reads and stores each CDR3 protein as one record, lacking DNA. This sample's table has about 2,300 distinct CDR3 sequences. The sample was peripheral blood. All receptors come from a human donor with an autoimmune cytopenia or autoimmune hepatitis (not recorded which).

This clonotype registers medium-sized by frequency. The chain uses TRBV11-2 and TRBJ2-7; the TCRdb call, TRBD1, lacks DNA for checking. The CDR3 is made up of 12 amino acids. Germline-derived CDR1 and CDR2 are SGHAT and FQNNGV. This chain's CDR3 is CASSPRTGEQYF.

This clonotype is classed as medium-sized by frequency. V gene TRBV4-3 combines with J gene TRBJ2-2; TCRdb calls TRBD1, which cannot be checked without DNA. This CDR3 has 15 residues. Germline-derived CDR1 and CDR2 are LGHNA and YSLEER. The CDR3 sequence is CASSRQELNTGELFF.

This chain connects TRBV10-3 to TRBJ1-2. The CDR3 sequence is 13 residues long. CDR1 ENHRY and CDR2 SYGVKD come from the germline V gene. CDR3: CAITPSTNYGYTF.

This clonotype is labeled medium-sized (0.01 to 0.1%) based on frequency. The chain carries TRBV7-2 and TRBJ1-6. The CDR3 runs 15 residues. The germline V gene encodes CDR1 SGHTA and CDR2 FQGNSA. CDR3 sequence reads: CASSLEVGASRPLHF.